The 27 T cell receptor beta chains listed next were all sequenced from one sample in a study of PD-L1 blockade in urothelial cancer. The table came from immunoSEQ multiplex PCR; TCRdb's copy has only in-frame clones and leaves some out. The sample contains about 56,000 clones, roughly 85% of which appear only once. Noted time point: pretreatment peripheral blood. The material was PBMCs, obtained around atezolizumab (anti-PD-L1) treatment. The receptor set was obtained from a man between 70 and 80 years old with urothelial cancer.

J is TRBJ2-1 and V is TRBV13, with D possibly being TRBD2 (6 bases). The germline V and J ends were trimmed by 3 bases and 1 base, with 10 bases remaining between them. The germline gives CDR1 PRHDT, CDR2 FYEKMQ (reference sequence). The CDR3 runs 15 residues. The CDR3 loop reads CASSLGRGSYNEQFF. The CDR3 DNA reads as TGTGCCAGCAGCTTGGGGCGGGGATCCTACAATGAGCAGTTCTTC.

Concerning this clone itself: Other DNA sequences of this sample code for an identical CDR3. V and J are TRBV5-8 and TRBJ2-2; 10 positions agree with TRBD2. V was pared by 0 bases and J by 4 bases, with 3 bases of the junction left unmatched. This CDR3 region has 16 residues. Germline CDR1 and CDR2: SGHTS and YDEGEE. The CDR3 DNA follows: TGTGCCAGCAGCTTGGGTCTAGCGGGAGTCACCGGGGAGCTGTTTTTT. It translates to CASSLGLAGVTGELFF.

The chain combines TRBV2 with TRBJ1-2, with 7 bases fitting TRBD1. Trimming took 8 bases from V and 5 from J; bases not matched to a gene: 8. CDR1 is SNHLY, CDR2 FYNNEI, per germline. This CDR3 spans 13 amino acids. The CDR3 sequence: CASLGTVGYGYTF. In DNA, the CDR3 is TGTGCCAGCCTGGGGACAGTGGGGTATGGCTACACCTTC.

CDR3 in DNA: TGTGCCAGCAGCGTAGGCGGGAATGCTGCCAATGAGCAGTTCTTC. Translating it yields CASSVGGNAANEQFF. The chain combines TRBV9 with TRBJ2-1; D might be TRBD2 (6 bases). Germline V lookup: CDR1 SGDLS, CDR2 YYNGEE. V gave up 0 bases and J gave up 6 bases, with 13 bases separating them. The length of the CDR3 is 15 residues.

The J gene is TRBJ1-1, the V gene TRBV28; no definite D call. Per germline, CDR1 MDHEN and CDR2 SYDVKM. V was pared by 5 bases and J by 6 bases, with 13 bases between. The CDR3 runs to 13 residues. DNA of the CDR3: TGTGCCAGCAGTAAGGGTGATAGCGCTGAAGCTTTCTTT. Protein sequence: CASSKGDSAEAFF.

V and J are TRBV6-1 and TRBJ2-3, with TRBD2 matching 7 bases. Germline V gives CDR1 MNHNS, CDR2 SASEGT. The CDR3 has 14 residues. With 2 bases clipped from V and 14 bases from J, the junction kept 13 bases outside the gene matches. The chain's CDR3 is CASSEREGHRYAYF. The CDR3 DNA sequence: TGTGCCAGCAGTGAAAGGGAGGGGCACAGATACGCGTATTTT.

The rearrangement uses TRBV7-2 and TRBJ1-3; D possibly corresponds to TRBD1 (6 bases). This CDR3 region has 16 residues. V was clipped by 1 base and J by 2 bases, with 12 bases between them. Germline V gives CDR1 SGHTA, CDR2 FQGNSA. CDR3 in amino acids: CASSLGPAGAGNTIYF. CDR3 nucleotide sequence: TGTGCCAGCAGCTTAGGCCCGGCAGGGGCTGGAAACACCATATATTTT. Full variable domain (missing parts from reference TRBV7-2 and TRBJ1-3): GAGVSQSPSNKVTEKGKDVELRCDPISGHTALYWYRQSLGQGLEFLIYFQGNSAPDKSGLPSDRFSAERTGGSVSTLTIQRTQQEDSAVYLCASSLGPAGAGNTIYFGEGSWLTVV.

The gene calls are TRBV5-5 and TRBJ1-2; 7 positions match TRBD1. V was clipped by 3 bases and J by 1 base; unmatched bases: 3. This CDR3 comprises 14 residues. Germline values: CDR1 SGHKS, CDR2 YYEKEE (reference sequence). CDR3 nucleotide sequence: TGTGCCAGCAGCTCCAACAGGGGTAACTATGGCTACACCTTC. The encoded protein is CASSSNRGNYGYTF.

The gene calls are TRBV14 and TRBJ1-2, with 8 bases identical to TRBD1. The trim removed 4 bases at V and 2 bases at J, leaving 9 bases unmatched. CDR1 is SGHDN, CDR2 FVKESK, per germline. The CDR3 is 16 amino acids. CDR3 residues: CASSPDRGLLNYGYTF. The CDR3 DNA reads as TGTGCCAGCAGCCCAGACAGGGGACTACTAAACTATGGCTACACCTTC.

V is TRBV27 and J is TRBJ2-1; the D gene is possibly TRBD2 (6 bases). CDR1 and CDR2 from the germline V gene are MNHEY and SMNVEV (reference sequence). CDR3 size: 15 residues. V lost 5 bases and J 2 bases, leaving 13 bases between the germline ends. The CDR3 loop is CASSGGTPTYNEQFF. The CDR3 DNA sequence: TGTGCCAGCAGTGGGGGGACTCCGACCTACAATGAGCAGTTCTTC.

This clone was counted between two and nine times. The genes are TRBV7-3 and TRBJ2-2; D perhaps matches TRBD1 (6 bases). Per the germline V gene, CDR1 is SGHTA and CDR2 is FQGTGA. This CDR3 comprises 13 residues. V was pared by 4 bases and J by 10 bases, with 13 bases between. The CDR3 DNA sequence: TGTGCCAGCAGCTCGTCAGGGGCCGAGGAGCTGTTTTTT. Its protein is CASSSSGAEELFF.

The CDR3 DNA follows: TGTGCCAGCAGCCCGACAGGAAGGCATGGCTACACCTTC. Translated: CASSPTGRHGYTF. The chain recombines TRBV11-2 with TRBJ1-2; TRBD1 might be the D (6 bases). The length of the CDR3 is 13 residues. Trimming removed 5 bases from V and 6 bases from J, with 13 bases in between. CDR1 and CDR2 from the germline V gene are SGHAT and FQNNGV.

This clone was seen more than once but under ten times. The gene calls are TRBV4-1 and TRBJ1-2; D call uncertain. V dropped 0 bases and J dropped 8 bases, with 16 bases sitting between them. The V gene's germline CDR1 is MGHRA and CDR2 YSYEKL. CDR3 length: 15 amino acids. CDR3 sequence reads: CASSQDGSGIGGYTF. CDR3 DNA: TGCGCCAGCAGCCAAGATGGGAGCGGTATAGGAGGCTACACCTTC.

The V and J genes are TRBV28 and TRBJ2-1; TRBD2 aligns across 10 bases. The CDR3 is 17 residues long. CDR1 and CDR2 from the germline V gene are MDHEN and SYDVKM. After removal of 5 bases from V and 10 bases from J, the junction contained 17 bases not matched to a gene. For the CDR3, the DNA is TGTGCCAGCAGTCTCCCCTCACTAGCGGGAAGTACGAGGGAGCAGTTCTTC. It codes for CASSLPSLAGSTREQFF.

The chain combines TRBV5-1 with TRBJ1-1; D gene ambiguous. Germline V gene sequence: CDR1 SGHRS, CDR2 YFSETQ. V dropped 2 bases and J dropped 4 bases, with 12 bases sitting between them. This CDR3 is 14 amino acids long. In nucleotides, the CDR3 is TGCGCCAGCAGCTTCAGCGTTGATTCCACTGAAGCTTTCTTT. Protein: CASSFSVDSTEAFF.

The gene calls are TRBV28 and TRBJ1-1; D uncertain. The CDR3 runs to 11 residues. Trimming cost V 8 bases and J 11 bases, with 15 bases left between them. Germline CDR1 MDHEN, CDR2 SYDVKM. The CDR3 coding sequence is TGTGCCAGCGGAAGGGAGTTCGGGGCTTTCTTT. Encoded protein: CASGREFGAFF. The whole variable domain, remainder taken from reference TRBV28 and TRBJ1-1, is DVKVTQSSRYLVKRTGEKVFLECVQDMDHENMFWYRQDPGLGLRLIYFSYDVKMKEKGDIPEGYSVSREKKERFSLILESASTNQTSMYLCASGREFGAFFGQGTRLTVV.

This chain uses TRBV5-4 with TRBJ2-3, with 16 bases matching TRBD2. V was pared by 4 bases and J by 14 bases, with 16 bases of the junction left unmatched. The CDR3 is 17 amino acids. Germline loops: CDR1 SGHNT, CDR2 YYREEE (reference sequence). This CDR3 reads CASSPGLAGGPGRYAYF. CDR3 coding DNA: TGTGCCAGCAGCCCGGGACTAGCGGGAGGGCCGGGGAGATACGCGTATTTT. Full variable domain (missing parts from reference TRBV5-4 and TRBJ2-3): ETGVTQSPTHLIKTRGQQVTLRCSSQSGHNTVSWYQQALGQGPQFIFQYYREEENGRGNFPPRFSGLQFPNYSSELNVNALELDDSALYLCASSPGLAGGPGRYAYFGPGTRLTVL.

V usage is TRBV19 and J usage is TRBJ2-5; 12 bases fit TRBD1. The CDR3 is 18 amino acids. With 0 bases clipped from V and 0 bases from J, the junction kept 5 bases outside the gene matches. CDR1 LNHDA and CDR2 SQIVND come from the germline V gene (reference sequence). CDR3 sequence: CASSIEGGQGAYQETQYF. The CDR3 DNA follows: TGTGCCAGTAGTATAGAAGGGGGACAGGGGGCTTACCAAGAGACCCAGTACTTC.

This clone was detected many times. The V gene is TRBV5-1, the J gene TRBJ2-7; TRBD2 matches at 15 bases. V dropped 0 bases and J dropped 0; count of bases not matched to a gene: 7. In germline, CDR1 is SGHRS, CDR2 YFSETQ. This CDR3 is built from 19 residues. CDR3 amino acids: CASSLGKGLAGGGSYEQYF. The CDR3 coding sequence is TGCGCCAGCAGCTTGGGTAAGGGACTAGCGGGAGGCGGCTCCTACGAGCAGTACTTC.

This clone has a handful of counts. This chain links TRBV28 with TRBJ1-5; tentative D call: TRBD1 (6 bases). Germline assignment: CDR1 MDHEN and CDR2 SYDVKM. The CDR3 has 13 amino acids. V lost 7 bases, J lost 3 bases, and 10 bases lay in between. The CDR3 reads CASTTGYNQPQHF. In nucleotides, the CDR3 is TGTGCCAGCACCACAGGGTACAATCAGCCCCAGCATTTT.

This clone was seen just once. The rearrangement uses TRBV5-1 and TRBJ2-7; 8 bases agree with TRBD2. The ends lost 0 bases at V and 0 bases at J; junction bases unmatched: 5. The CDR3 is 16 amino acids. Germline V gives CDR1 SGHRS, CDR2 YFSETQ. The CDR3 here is CASSLALAGSSYEQYF. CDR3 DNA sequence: TGCGCCAGCAGCTTGGCCTTAGCGGGGAGCTCCTACGAGCAGTACTTC.

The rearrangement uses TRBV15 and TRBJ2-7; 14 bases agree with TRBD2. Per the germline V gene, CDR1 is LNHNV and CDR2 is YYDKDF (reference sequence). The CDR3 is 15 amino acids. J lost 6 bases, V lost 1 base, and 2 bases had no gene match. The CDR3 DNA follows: TGTGCCACCAGCAGAGTGGGACTAGCGGGAGCCGAGCAGTACTTC. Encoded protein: CATSRVGLAGAEQYF.

CDR3: CSVPGVPYTF. The CDR3 DNA reads TGCAGCGTCCCCGGGGTACCCTACACCTTC. J is TRBJ1-2 and V is TRBV29-1; D gene unclear. The CDR3 consists of 10 residues. Trimming took off 6 bases at V and 10 bases at J, with 12 bases between the two ends. CDR1 is SQVTM and CDR2 is ANQGSEA in the germline V gene.

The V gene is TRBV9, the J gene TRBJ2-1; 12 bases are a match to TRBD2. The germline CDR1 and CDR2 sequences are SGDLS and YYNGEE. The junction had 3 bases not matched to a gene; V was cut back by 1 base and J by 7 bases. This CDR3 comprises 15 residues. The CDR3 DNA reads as TGTGCCAGCAGCGTACTAGCGGGAGGGCGGAATGAGCAGTTCTTC. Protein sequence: CASSVLAGGRNEQFF.

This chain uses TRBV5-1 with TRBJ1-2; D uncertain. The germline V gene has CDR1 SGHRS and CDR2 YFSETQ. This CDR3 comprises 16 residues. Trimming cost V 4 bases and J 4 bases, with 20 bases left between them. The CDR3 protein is CASSLNPDGGLYGYTF. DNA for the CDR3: TGCGCCAGCAGCCTGAACCCGGACGGAGGTCTCTATGGCTACACCTTC.

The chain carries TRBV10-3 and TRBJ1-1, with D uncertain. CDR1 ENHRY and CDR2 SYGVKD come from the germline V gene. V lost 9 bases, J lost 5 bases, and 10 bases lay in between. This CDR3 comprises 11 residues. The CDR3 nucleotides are TGTGCCATACGAGAGAGGACTGAAGCTTTCTTT. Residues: CAIRERTEAFF.

The DNA for the CDR3 is TGTGCCAGTAGTCGGGGGGGCTCTGGCTCTGGAAACACCATATATTTT. This gives the protein CASSRGGSGSGNTIYF. The chain links TRBV19 to TRBJ1-3; tentatively, D is TRBD1 (6 bases). Germline V gives CDR1 LNHDA, CDR2 SQIVND (reference sequence). Deletions cut 5 bases from V and 0 bases from J, with 14 bases between. This CDR3 is built from 16 residues. The complete variable domain, with remaining parts taken from reference TRBV19 and TRBJ1-3, reads DGGITQSPKYLFRKEGQNVTLSCEQNLNHDAMYWYRQDPGQGLRLIYYSQIVNDFQKGDIAEGYSVSREKKESFPLTVTSAQKNPTAFYLCASSRGGSGSGNTIYFGEGSWLTVV.